This T cell receptor (beta chain) derives from a study of blood T cell repertoires in COVID-19. About the study: Sample material is recorded as cDNA or gDNA derived from T cells, B-cell-depleted T cells, or PBMCs.

The method was immunoSEQ multiplex PCR; TCRdb's version includes in-frame clones alone and lacks a portion of them. The table shows about 220,000 clones, with around 84% occurring only once. The sample consisted of peripheral blood. The sequence came from a human donor in a cohort sampled during active COVID-19.

The CDR3 protein is CASTFPGGLAGQETQYF. CDR3 nucleotide sequence: TGCGCCAGCACCTTTCCCGGTGGACTAGCGGGGCAAGAGACCCAGTACTTC. This chain uses TRBV5-1 with TRBJ2-5; TRBD2 matches 12 bases. The V gene end was trimmed by 6 bases and the J gene end by 2 bases; junction bases not matched to a gene: 11. The CDR3 runs to 17 residues. Germline V lookup: CDR1 SGHRS, CDR2 YFSETQ.